These 22 T cell receptor beta chains were all obtained from the same sample, sequenced in a study of cytotoxic CD8 clonotypes in ibrutinib-treated CLL. The assay was immunoSEQ multiplex PCR, and TCRdb's table has in-frame clones only and misses some. The repertoire holds about 97,000 clones, around 80% seen once, with about 33% in the top ten. Sequencing was performed on PBMCs, taken after 12 months of ibrutinib treatment. These receptors all stem from a human donor with chronic lymphocytic leukemia.

The chain employs TRBV18 and TRBJ2-6, with D possibly being TRBD1 or TRBD2 (5 bases each). There are 15 residues in the CDR3. Germline loops: CDR1 KGHSH, CDR2 LQKENI. V gave up 2 bases and J gave up 2 bases, with 7 bases separating them. The DNA for the CDR3 is TGTGCCAGCTCACCAGGGGACGCTGGGGCCAACGTCCTGACTTTC. Translation gives CASSPGDAGANVLTF.

The chain has TRBV7-2 and TRBJ1-2; TRBD1 agrees at 12 bases. From germline, CDR1 is SGHTA and CDR2 FQGNSA. V trimming: 3 bases; J trimming: 4 bases; junction bases outside the gene matches: 0. The CDR3 spans 14 residues. The CDR3: CASSLGQGAYGYTF. The CDR3, as DNA: TGTGCCAGCAGCTTGGGACAGGGGGCCTATGGCTACACCTTC.

The genes are TRBV5-1 and TRBJ2-1, with 10 positions matching TRBD2. Germline CDR1 SGHRS, CDR2 YFSETQ. Trimming took 5 bases from V and 2 from J; bases not matched to a gene: 4. The CDR3 contains 15 residues. CDR3 loop: CASRSTSGAYNEQFF. Written as DNA, the CDR3 is TGCGCCAGCAGGTCTACTAGCGGGGCCTACAATGAGCAGTTCTTC.

The gene calls are TRBV6-1 and TRBJ2-3; 7 positions agree with TRBD2. CDR1 is MNHNS, CDR2 SASEGT, per germline. CDR3 length: 17 residues. J lost 6 bases, V lost 3 bases, and 15 bases had no gene match. Here the CDR3 reads CASSDGRLALLSDTQYF. The CDR3 DNA sequence: TGTGCCAGCAGTGATGGGAGACTAGCCCTCCTTTCGGATACGCAGTATTTT.

This chain uses TRBV11-3 with TRBJ2-7, with 7 bases that match TRBD2. CDR1 SGHNT and CDR2 YENEEA come from the germline V gene. Unmatched junction bases numbered 9, after V lost 5 bases and J lost 5 bases. CDR3 length equals 14 residues. In nucleotides, the CDR3 is TGTGCCAGCAGCCCCGGGAGGACCGGGAACGAGCAGTACTTC. This sequence encodes CASSPGRTGNEQYF.

This clone was observed a few times. This chain joins TRBV9 and TRBJ2-7, with a possible D match to TRBD1 (6 bases). CDR1 is SGDLS, CDR2 YYNGEE, per germline. V was trimmed by 0 bases and J by 5 bases, leaving 12 bases between them. CDR3 size: 14 residues. As DNA, the CDR3 is TGTGCCAGCAGCGTAGATGTGGCAGGGGACGAGCAGTACTTC. Its translation: CASSVDVAGDEQYF.

This clone was seen a handful of times. The gene calls are TRBV4-2 and TRBJ1-1; TRBD1 might be the D (5 bases). Germline loops: CDR1 LGHNA, CDR2 YNFKEQ. V was cut by 5 bases and J by 6 bases, with 13 bases left in between. This CDR3 is 13 amino acids long. The CDR3 nucleotides are TGTGCCAGCAGCTCTTCATGGGGACCTGAAGCTTTCTTT. As protein: CASSSSWGPEAFF.

This chain connects TRBV7-2 to TRBJ2-1, with D possibly called TRBD1 or TRBD2 (6 bases each). This CDR3 has 13 residues. In germline, CDR1 is SGHTA, CDR2 FQGNSA. Trimming pared 2 bases from V and 13 bases from J, leaving 15 bases between. The CDR3, as DNA: TGTGCCAGCAGCTTATCGTATGGGGGGCTTCAGTTCTTC. Residues: CASSLSYGGLQFF. Together with reference TRBV7-2 and TRBJ2-1, the CDR3 gives the full variable domain: GAGVSQSPSNKVTEKGKDVELRCDPISGHTALYWYRQSLGQGLEFLIYFQGNSAPDKSGLPSDRFSAERTGGSVSTLTIQRTQQEDSAVYLCASSLSYGGLQFFGPGTRLTVL.

V is TRBV30 and J is TRBJ2-3, with D tentatively TRBD2 (6 bases). Per germline, CDR1 GTSNPN and CDR2 SVGIG (reference sequence). The germline V and J ends were trimmed by 4 bases and 2 bases, with 10 bases remaining between them. CDR3 size: 13 residues. CDR3 amino acids: CAWNRGDTDTQYF. The CDR3 nucleotides read TGTGCCTGGAACCGCGGGGACACAGATACGCAGTATTTT.

This chain uses TRBV23-1 with TRBJ2-7, with D possibly matching TRBD2 (6 bases). TRBV23-1 is noted as an ORF with a role that remains uncertain. The length of the CDR3 is 17 residues. V was trimmed by 2 bases and J by 2 bases, leaving 19 bases between them. CDR3 sequence reads: CASSQIGLPGDPYEQYF. DNA of the CDR3: TGCGCCAGCAGTCAAATAGGTCTTCCGGGGGACCCCTACGAGCAGTACTTC.

This chain uses TRBV4-2 with TRBJ2-7; a possible D gene is TRBD2 (6 bases). In germline, CDR1 is LGHNA, CDR2 YNFKEQ. Trimming shortened V by 6 bases and J by 11 bases, and 14 bases separated the two germline ends. The CDR3 is made up of 11 amino acids. The CDR3 DNA reads TGTGCCAGCAGGGCGGGGCTCGTGGAGTACTTC. Its protein is CASRAGLVEYF.

V is TRBV14 and J is TRBJ1-2; 9 bases map to TRBD1. Germline-derived CDR1 and CDR2 are SGHDN and FVKESK. V shed 0 bases, J shed 0 bases, and the junction held 5 bases outside the gene matches. The CDR3 is 17 residues long. In DNA form, the CDR3 reads TGTGCCAGCAGCCAAGATGGACAGGGGTTATCTAACTATGGCTACACCTTC. It encodes CASSQDGQGLSNYGYTF.

The V gene is TRBV5-1, the J gene TRBJ1-3; no reliable D call. This CDR3 spans 14 amino acids. Germline V gene lookup returns CDR1 SGHRS and CDR2 YFSETQ. V lost 0 bases, J lost 4 bases, and 8 bases lay in between. DNA for the CDR3: TGCGCCAGCAGCTTGGATGCGGGAGGAAACACCATATATTTT. Protein product: CASSLDAGGNTIYF.

The CDR3 DNA reads TGTGCCAGCAGCTTAGTTTCCCCAGGGATGGGTCTTAGCACAGATACGCAGTATTTT. It yields the protein CASSLVSPGMGLSTDTQYF. The chain combines TRBV7-9 with TRBJ2-3; a weak D match, TRBD1 (5 bases). The CDR3 contains 19 residues. Germline CDR1 is SEHNR and CDR2 is FQNEAQ (reference sequence). The germline V and J ends were trimmed by 1 base and 0 bases, with 20 bases remaining between them.

V and J are TRBV18 and TRBJ2-5, with D hard to call. CDR3 length equals 13 residues. The V and J ends lost 2 bases and 7 bases respectively, with 11 bases between them. Looked up from germline, CDR1 is KGHSH and CDR2 is LQKENI. CDR3 region: CASSPISLGTQYF. The CDR3 DNA reads as TGTGCCAGCTCACCAATCAGCCTTGGGACCCAGTACTTC.

V and J are TRBV25-1 and TRBJ2-1, with D maybe TRBD2 (5 bases). Germline values: CDR1 MGHDK, CDR2 SYGVNS. V lost 0 bases, J lost 8 bases, and 8 bases lay in between. The CDR3 consists of 13 residues. The CDR3 nucleotides read TGTGCCAGCAGTGAATATGCGGGCCATGAGCAGTTCTTC. Protein: CASSEYAGHEQFF.

This clone was counted once. V gene TRBV7-9 combines with J gene TRBJ2-2, with unresolved D. The V gene's germline CDR1 is SEHNR and CDR2 FQNEAQ (reference sequence). The CDR3 sequence is 14 residues long. V was clipped by 5 bases and J by 3 bases, with 10 bases between them. CDR3 in amino acids: CASSADRDTGELFF. The DNA for the CDR3 is TGTGCCAGCAGCGCAGACCGAGACACCGGGGAGCTGTTTTTT.

The chain employs TRBV27 and TRBJ2-5; a possible D gene is TRBD2 (5 bases). Deletions cut 6 bases from V and 5 bases from J, with 22 bases between. The CDR3 has 16 residues. Germline loops: CDR1 MNHEY, CDR2 SMNVEV (reference sequence). This CDR3 reads CASSHHPVAEGETQYF. For the CDR3, the DNA is TGTGCCAGCAGCCACCACCCGGTAGCCGAGGGCGAGACCCAGTACTTC.

The J gene is TRBJ2-7, the V gene TRBV4-2; maybe TRBD1 (6 bases). CDR1 and CDR2 (germline): LGHNA, YNFKEQ. Trimming took off 0 bases at V and 6 bases at J, with 12 bases between the two ends. There are 14 residues in the CDR3. The CDR3 region is CASSQEVTGPEQYF. The CDR3, as DNA: TGTGCCAGCAGCCAAGAAGTAACAGGGCCCGAGCAGTACTTC.

The chain combines TRBV6-1 with TRBJ2-7; a weak D match, TRBD1 (5 bases). The CDR3 length is 11 residues. V was trimmed by 9 bases and J by 2 bases, leaving 8 bases between them. The germline V gene encodes CDR1 MNHNS and CDR2 SASEGT. This CDR3 reads CASTGTYEQYF. CDR3 in DNA: TGTGCCAGTACAGGCACCTACGAGCAGTACTTC.

This clone came up a few times. The chain uses TRBV7-2 and TRBJ2-7, with 11 bases matching TRBD2. CDR1 SGHTA and CDR2 FQGNSA come from the germline V gene. V lost 5 bases to trimming and J lost 4 bases; unmatched junction nucleotides: 4. This CDR3 has 14 amino acids. Written as DNA, the CDR3 is TGTGCCAGCAGCCCGACTAGCGGGGCTTACGAGCAGTACTTC. Translation gives CASSPTSGAYEQYF.

This chain joins TRBV7-7 and TRBJ2-2, with 9 bases fitting TRBD1. Trimming took 6 bases from V and 8 from J; bases not matched to a gene: 7. Germline values: CDR1 SSHAT, CDR2 FNYEAQ (reference sequence). The CDR3 covers 14 residues. This CDR3 is CASRQNRGRGELFF. CDR3 in DNA: TGTGCCAGCAGACAGAACAGGGGGCGAGGGGAGCTGTTTTTT.